This TCR beta chain was sequenced for a study of T cell responses to AZD1222 COVID-19 vaccine. Background on the study: Pooling covered second doses at about 4 or about 12 weeks. General study findings and limits: Repertoire sampling occurred only after the peak T cell response. Donors, mostly white British, included more females; clonal diversity was possibly underestimated. The breadth and depth of Spike-specific TCRs increased once two AZD1222 doses had been given.

Assay used: immunoSEQ multiplex PCR; TCRdb lists only in-frame clones, some missing. The profile shows roughly 120,000 clones, 88% of them singletons. The junction had 8 bases not matched to a gene; V was cut back by 7 bases and J by 10 bases. There are 14 residues in the CDR3. The germline CDR1 and CDR2 sequences are SNHLY and FYNNEI. A remark on this clone: Antigen: not known.

Sequenced material: peripheral blood, taken on day 0 of AZD1222 vaccination. This clonotype was sampled from an adult in good health. The chain joins TRBV2 to TRBJ1-6, with 9 bases that match TRBD1. The CDR3 is CASTRTGEKSPLHF. Written as DNA, the CDR3 is TGTGCCAGCACCCGGACAGGGGAGAAGTCACCCCTCCACTTT.